What follows describes a single T cell receptor beta chain. The data derive from a study of blood T cell repertoires in COVID-19. Turning to the study itself: Samples of COVID-19 (acute and convalescent) were obtained from the United States, Italy and Spain.

Generated by immunoSEQ multiplex PCR, the TCRdb table keeps only in-frame clones and is missing some. The data contain about 200,000 clones, 70% to 90% of them singletons. The length of the CDR3 is 14 residues. The TCR originated in a woman at least 80 years old with acute or convalescent COVID-19. Source material: peripheral blood. The chain links TRBV21-1 to TRBJ2-3; TRBD2 is taken as the D call from the table, unchecked against the DNA. TRBV21-1 is reported as a pseudogene. CDR3 in amino acids: CASSKGGGTDTQYF. The CDR3 DNA follows: TGTGCCAGCAGCAAGGGGGGGGGCACAGATACGCAGTATTTT.